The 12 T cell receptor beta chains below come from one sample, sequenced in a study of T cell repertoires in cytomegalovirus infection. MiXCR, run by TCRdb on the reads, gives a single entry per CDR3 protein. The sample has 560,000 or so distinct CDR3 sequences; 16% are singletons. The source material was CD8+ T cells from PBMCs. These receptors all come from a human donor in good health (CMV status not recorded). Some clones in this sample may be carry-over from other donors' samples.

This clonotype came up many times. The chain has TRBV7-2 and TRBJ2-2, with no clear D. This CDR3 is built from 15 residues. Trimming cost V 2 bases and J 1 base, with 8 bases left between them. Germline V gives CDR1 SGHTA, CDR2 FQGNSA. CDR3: CASSLFEENTGELFF. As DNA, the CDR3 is TGTGCCAGCAGCTTATTCGAGGAGAACACCGGGGAGCTGTTTTTT.

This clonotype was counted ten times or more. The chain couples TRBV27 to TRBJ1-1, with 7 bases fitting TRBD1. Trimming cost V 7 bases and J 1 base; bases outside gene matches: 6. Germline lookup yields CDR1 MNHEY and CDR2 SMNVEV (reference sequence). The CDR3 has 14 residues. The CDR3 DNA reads TGTGCCAGCATGGAGACAGGGACGAACACTGAAGCTTTCTTT. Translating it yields CASMETGTNTEAFF.

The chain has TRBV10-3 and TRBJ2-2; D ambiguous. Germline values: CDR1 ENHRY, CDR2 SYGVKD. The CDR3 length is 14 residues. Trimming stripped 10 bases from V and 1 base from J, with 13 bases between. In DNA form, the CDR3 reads TGTGCCACCCGGAAAGGCGAGAACACCGGGGAGCTGTTTTTT. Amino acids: CATRKGENTGELFF.

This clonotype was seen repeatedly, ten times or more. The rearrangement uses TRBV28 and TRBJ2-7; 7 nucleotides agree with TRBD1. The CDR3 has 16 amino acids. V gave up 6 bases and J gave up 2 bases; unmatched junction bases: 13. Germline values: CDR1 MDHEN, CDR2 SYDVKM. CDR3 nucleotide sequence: TGTGCCAGCAGCCCCCCCGGACAGGTCCTAACCTACGAGCAGTACTTC. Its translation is CASSPPGQVLTYEQYF. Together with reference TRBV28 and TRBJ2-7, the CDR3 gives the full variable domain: DVKVTQSSRYLVKRTGEKVFLECVQDMDHENMFWYRQDPGLGLRLIYFSYDVKMKEKGDIPEGYSVSREKKERFSLILESASTNQTSMYLCASSPPGQVLTYEQYFGPGTRLTVT.

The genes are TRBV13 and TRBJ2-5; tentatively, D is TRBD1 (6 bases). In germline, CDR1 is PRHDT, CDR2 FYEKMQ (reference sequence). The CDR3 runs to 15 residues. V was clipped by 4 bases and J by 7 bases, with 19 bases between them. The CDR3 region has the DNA TGTGCCAGCAGCTCCAGACAGGTTCTATCGGGGACCCAGTACTTC. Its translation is CASSSRQVLSGTQYF.

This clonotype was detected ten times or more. This CDR3 reads CASSLETSGRLADTQYF. CDR3 nucleotide sequence: TGTGCCAGCAGTTTAGAAACTAGCGGGAGGTTAGCAGATACGCAGTATTTT. The chain links TRBV12-3 or TRBV12-4 to TRBJ2-3, with 12 bases fitting TRBD2. The junction had 6 bases not matched to a gene; V was cut back by 1 base and J by 4 bases. The CDR3 totals 17 residues.

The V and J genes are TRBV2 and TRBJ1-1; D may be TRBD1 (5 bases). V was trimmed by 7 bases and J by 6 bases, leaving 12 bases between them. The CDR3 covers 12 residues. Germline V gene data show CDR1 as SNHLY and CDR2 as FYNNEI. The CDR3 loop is CASIIAGAEAFF. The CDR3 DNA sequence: TGTGCCAGCATCATTGCGGGGGCTGAAGCTTTCTTT.

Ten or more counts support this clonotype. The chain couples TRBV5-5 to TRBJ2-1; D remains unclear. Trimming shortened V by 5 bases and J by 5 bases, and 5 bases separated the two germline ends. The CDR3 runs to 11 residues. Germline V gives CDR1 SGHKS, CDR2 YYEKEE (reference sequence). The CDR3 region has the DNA TGTGCCAGCAGTTTAGACAATGAGCAGTTCTTC. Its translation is CASSLDNEQFF. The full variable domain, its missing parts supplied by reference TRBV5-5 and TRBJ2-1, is DAGVTQSPTHLIKTRGQQVTLRCSPISGHKSVSWYQQVLGQGPQFIFQYYEKEERGRGNFPDRFSARQFPNYSSELNVNALLLGDSALYLCASSLDNEQFFGPGTRLTVL.

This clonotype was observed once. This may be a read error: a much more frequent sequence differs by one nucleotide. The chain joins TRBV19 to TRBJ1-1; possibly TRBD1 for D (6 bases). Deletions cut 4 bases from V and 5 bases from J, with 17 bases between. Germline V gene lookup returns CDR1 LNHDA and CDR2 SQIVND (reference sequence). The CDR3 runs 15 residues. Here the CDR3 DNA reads TGTGCCAGTAGTAGCACACAGGGTAAAAGGACTGAAGCTTTCTTT. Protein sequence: CASSSTQGKRTEAFF.

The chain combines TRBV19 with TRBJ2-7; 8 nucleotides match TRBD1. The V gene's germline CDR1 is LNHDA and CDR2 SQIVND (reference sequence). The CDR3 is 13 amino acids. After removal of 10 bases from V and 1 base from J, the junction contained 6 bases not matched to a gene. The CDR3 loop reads CATGWTGSYEQYF. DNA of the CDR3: TGTGCCACGGGGTGGACAGGGTCCTACGAGCAGTACTTC.

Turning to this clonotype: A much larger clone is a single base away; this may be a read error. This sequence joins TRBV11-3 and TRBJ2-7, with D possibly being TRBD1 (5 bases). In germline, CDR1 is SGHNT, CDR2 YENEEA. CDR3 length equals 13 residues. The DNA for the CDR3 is TGTGCCAGCAGCACCGGACACAACTACGAGCTGTACTTC. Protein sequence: CASSTGHNYELYF.

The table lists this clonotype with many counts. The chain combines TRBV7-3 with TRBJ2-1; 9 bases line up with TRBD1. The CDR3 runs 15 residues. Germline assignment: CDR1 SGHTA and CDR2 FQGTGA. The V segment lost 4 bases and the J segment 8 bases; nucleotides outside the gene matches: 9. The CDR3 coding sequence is TGTGCCAGCAGCTCCGGAGGACAGGGGTGGGATGAGCAGTTCTTC. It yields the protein CASSSGGQGWDEQFF.